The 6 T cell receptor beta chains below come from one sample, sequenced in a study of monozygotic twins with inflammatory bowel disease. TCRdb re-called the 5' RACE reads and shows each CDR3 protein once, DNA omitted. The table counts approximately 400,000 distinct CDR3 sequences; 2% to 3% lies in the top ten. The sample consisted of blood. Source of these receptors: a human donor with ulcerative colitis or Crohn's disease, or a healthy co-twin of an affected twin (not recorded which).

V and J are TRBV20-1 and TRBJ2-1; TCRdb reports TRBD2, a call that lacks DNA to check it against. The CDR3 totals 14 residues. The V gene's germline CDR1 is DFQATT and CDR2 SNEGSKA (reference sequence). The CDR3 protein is CSAFLAGAYNEQFF.

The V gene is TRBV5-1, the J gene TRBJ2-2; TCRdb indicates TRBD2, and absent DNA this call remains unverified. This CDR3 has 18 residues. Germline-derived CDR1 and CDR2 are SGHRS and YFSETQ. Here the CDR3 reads CASSAWTSGSSNTGELFF.

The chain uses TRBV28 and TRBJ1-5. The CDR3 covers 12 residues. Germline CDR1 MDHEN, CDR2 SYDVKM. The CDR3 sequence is CASKSANQPQHF.

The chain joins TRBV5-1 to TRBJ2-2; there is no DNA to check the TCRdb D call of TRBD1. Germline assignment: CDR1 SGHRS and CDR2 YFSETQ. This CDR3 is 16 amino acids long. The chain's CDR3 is CASSGGQGPDTGELFF. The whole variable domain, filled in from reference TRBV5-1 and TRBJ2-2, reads KAGVTQTPRYLIKTRGQQVTLSCSPISGHRSVSWYQQTPGQGLQFLFEYFSETQRNKGNFPGRFSGRQFSNSRSEMNVSTLELGDSALYLCASSGGQGPDTGELFFGEGSRLTVL.

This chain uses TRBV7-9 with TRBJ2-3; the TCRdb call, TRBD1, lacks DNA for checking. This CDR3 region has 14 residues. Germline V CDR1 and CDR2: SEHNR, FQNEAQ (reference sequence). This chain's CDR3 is CASSLISGTDTQYF.

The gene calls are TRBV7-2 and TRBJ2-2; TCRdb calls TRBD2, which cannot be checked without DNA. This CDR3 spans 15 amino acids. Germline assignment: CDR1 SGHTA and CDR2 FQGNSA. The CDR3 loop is CAGTTSGSYTGELFF. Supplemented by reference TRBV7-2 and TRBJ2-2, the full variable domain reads GAGVSQSPSNKVTEKGKDVELRCDPISGHTALYWYRQSLGQGLEFLIYFQGNSAPDKSGLPSDRFSAERTGGSVSTLTIQRTQQEDSAVYLCAGTTSGSYTGELFFGEGSRLTVL.